The 9 T cell receptor beta chains reported below all come from one sample, sequenced in a study of T cell repertoires in ileal Crohn's disease. TCRdb's table, derived via immunoSEQ multiplex PCR, lists solely in-frame clones and lacks some. The table records some 3,400 clones, roughly 88% of them present only once. Input material: ileal tissue. These receptors originate from an adult with Crohn's disease.

The V and J genes are TRBV4-2 and TRBJ2-3, with D possibly TRBD2 on 6 matching bases. This CDR3 has 15 amino acids. Germline loops: CDR1 LGHNA, CDR2 YNFKEQ. Between the trimmed V and J ends, which lost 0 bases and 2 bases, there was a span of 9 bases. The CDR3 DNA reads TGTGCCAGCAGCCAAGAGGACTACTACACAGATACGCAGTATTTT. This codes for CASSQEDYYTDTQYF.

This chain joins TRBV29-1 and TRBJ2-7; 9 positions match TRBD2. The germline gives CDR1 SQVTM, CDR2 ANQGSEA. V gave up 5 bases and J gave up 7 bases; unmatched junction bases: 12. CDR3 length: 14 residues. The CDR3 DNA is TGCAGCGTTTGGGGAATAGCGGGAGACGGAGAGCAGTACTTC. Its protein is CSVWGIAGDGEQYF.

V gene TRBV5-1 combines with J gene TRBJ2-5; TRBD2 aligns across 11 bases. The CDR3 consists of 18 residues. Germline values: CDR1 SGHRS, CDR2 YFSETQ. The V gene end was trimmed by 4 bases and the J gene end by 5 bases; junction bases not matched to a gene: 16. The CDR3 region is CASSPLGSSGGAVETQYF. DNA of the CDR3: TGCGCCAGCAGCCCGCTGGGGAGTAGCGGGGGGGCCGTGGAGACCCAGTACTTC.

The rearrangement joins TRBV15 to TRBJ2-5; no firm D call. V lost 1 base and J 8 bases, leaving 8 bases between the germline ends. The germline V gene has CDR1 LNHNV and CDR2 YYDKDF (reference sequence). The CDR3 consists of 12 residues. CDR3 loop: CATSRVTGTQYF. The CDR3 DNA sequence: TGTGCCACCAGCAGAGTTACCGGCACCCAGTACTTC.

The chain recombines TRBV2 with TRBJ1-1; a weak D match, TRBD1 (5 bases). Germline V gives CDR1 SNHLY, CDR2 FYNNEI. The V end lost 4 bases, the J end lost 5 bases, and 17 bases lay between the germline ends. This CDR3 comprises 15 residues. CDR3 DNA sequence: TGTGCCAGCAGTGCAGGGCGACCAGGGAATACTGAAGCTTTCTTT. Translating it yields CASSAGRPGNTEAFF.

The V and J genes are TRBV9 and TRBJ1-2; 10 bases match TRBD1. J lost 5 bases, V lost 6 bases, and 7 bases had no gene match. Germline CDR1 and CDR2: SGDLS and YYNGEE. The CDR3 covers 14 residues. As DNA, the CDR3 is TGTGCCAGCACGGGAGGACAGGGGGTTTATGGCTACACCTTC. This codes for CASTGGQGVYGYTF.

The rearrangement links TRBV10-3 to TRBJ1-1; D might be TRBD1 (5 bases). CDR3 length equals 12 residues. Germline V gene lookup returns CDR1 ENHRY and CDR2 SYGVKD. The V gene lost 0 bases and the J gene lost 11 bases, with 10 bases spanning the gap. The CDR3 loop reads CAISESGPGAFF. The CDR3 DNA is TGTGCCATCAGTGAGTCGGGACCGGGGGCTTTCTTT.

This rearrangement joins TRBV5-6 to TRBJ2-7; D is uncertain. This CDR3 is 11 amino acids long. With 5 bases removed from V and 5 bases from J, the gap between germline ends came to 8 bases. Germline V gene lookup returns CDR1 SGHDT and CDR2 YYEEEE. CDR3 protein: CASSGRDEQYF. CDR3 sequence (DNA): TGTGCCAGCAGTGGGCGAGACGAGCAGTACTTC.

This chain uses TRBV5-1 with TRBJ2-2; D uncertain. The CDR3 totals 14 residues. V lost 4 bases and J lost 0, with 7 bases in between. Germline V gene lookup returns CDR1 SGHRS and CDR2 YFSETQ. The CDR3 spells CASSDPPNTGELFF. The CDR3 nucleotides are TGCGCCAGCAGCGATCCTCCGAACACCGGGGAGCTGTTTTTT.